A single sample gave rise to the 22 T cell receptor beta chains below, sequenced in a study of T cells in Graves' hyperthyroidism and ophthalmopathy. RNA transcripts were the template for amplifying TCR beta CDR3 regions. TCR CDR3 regions were first amplified by RT-PCR with HTBI primers. MiXCR, applied by TCRdb to the multiplex PCR reads, yields one record per CDR3 protein. The sample holds approximately 500,000 distinct CDR3 sequences, 46% seen once. Sequences were obtained from peripheral blood or thyroid tissue (not recorded which). The receptors here all came from a woman younger than 30 with Graves' hyperthyroidism.

This clonotype was recorded many times. The chain employs TRBV5-1 and TRBJ2-7; no reliable D call. The CDR3 runs to 13 residues. Germline lookup yields CDR1 SGHRS and CDR2 YFSETQ. Deletions cut 4 bases from V and 0 bases from J, with 8 bases between. CDR3 region: CASSERSSYEQYF. CDR3 nucleotides: TGCGCCAGCAGCGAACGGAGCTCCTACGAGCAGTACTTC. Full variable domain (remainder filled in from reference TRBV5-1 and TRBJ2-7): KAGVTQTPRYLIKTRGQQVTLSCSPISGHRSVSWYQQTPGQGLQFLFEYFSETQRNKGNFPGRFSGRQFSNSRSEMNVSTLELGDSALYLCASSERSSYEQYFGPGTRLTVT.

This clonotype was recorded many times. The chain carries TRBV9 and TRBJ2-7, with unresolved D. V lost 8 bases and J lost 0, with 15 bases in between. CDR3 length: 14 residues. Germline CDR1 reads SGDLS; CDR2 reads YYNGEE. The CDR3 reads CASQSDPYSYEQYF. For the CDR3, the DNA is TGTGCCAGTCAGTCTGACCCGTACTCCTACGAGCAGTACTTC. Based on the CDR3 plus reference TRBV9 and TRBJ2-7, the full variable domain is DSGVTQTPKHLITATGQRVTLRCSPRSGDLSVYWYQQSLDQGLQFLIQYYNGEERAKGNILERFSAQQFPDLHSELNLSSLELGDSALYFCASQSDPYSYEQYFGPGTRLTVT.

The chain combines TRBV7-3 with TRBJ1-2; possibly TRBD1 for D (6 bases). V lost 4 bases, J lost 6 bases, and 18 bases lay in between. Germline V CDR1 and CDR2: SGHTA, FQGTGA. The CDR3 loop spans 15 amino acids. The DNA of the CDR3 is TGTGCCAGCAGCTCGGCCGGCCGACAGGAGGATGGCTACACCTTC. Amino acids: CASSSAGRQEDGYTF.

CDR3 loop: CASTLGAGANVLTF. In nucleotides, the CDR3 is TGCGCCAGCACCCTGGGGGCTGGGGCCAACGTCCTGACTTTC. The chain is built from TRBV5-1 and TRBJ2-6, with D possibly called TRBD1 or TRBD2 (5 bases each). Trimming removed 6 bases from V and 2 bases from J, with 9 bases in between. The CDR3 totals 14 residues. Germline values: CDR1 SGHRS, CDR2 YFSETQ.

This clonotype was recorded many times. V and J are TRBV9 and TRBJ2-7; D is perhaps TRBD2 (6 bases). The V gene's germline CDR1 is SGDLS and CDR2 YYNGEE. This CDR3 comprises 13 residues. Trimming cost V 4 bases and J 7 bases, with 15 bases left between them. The DNA of the CDR3 is TGTGCCAGCAGCCCCGGGAGTTCTGGTGAGCAGTACTTC. As protein: CASSPGSSGEQYF.

Many counts were recorded for this clonotype. V and J are TRBV5-1 and TRBJ1-1; no clear D. Trimming removed 2 bases at V and 7 bases at J, with 12 bases between. The CDR3 covers 13 residues. In germline, CDR1 is SGHRS, CDR2 YFSETQ. CDR3 loop: CASSFTGTDEAFF. Here the CDR3 DNA reads TGCGCCAGCAGCTTTACGGGAACGGATGAAGCTTTCTTT.

The CDR3 DNA reads as TGCAGTGCTAGAGGGGCTAGCTCCTACAATGAGCAGTTCTTC. Protein product: CSARGASSYNEQFF. The chain uses TRBV20-1 and TRBJ2-1; no firm D call. CDR3 length: 14 amino acids. CDR1 is DFQATT and CDR2 is SNEGSKA in the germline V gene (reference sequence). Trimming stripped 1 base from V and 0 bases from J, with 7 bases between.

This clonotype was counted at least ten times. This chain joins TRBV18 and TRBJ1-5; 9 bases map to TRBD1. Germline trimming cut 5 bases from V and 6 bases from J; bases unmatched to any gene: 5. In germline, CDR1 is KGHSH, CDR2 LQKENI. There are 14 residues in the CDR3. The CDR3 coding sequence is TGTGCCAGCTCAACCGGGACAGGGAGTCAGCCCCAGCATTTT. This gives the protein CASSTGTGSQPQHF.

This clonotype occurred many times. This rearrangement joins TRBV20-1 to TRBJ2-2; D possibly corresponds to TRBD2 (5 bases). Germline V gene data show CDR1 as DFQATT and CDR2 as SNEGSKA (reference sequence). The ends were cut back, 1 base at V and 5 bases at J, with 11 bases in the middle. The CDR3 covers 14 residues. The CDR3 DNA is TGCAGTGCTAGAGTCCGGGGTGGGACCGGGGAGCTGTTTTTT. Amino acids: CSARVRGGTGELFF.

Notes on this clonotype: This may arise from a read error, as a much more abundant clone is one base away. The J gene is TRBJ2-5, the V gene TRBV4-1; no firm D call. The CDR3 totals 15 residues. Germline lookup yields CDR1 MGHRA and CDR2 YSYEKL. The CDR3 DNA is TGTGCCAGCAGCCAAAACGGGCTAAACCAAGAGATCCAGTACTTC. This encodes CASSQNGLNQEIQYF.

This clonotype was seen at least ten times. The V call is TRBV9, the J call TRBJ2-7, with 7 bases lining up with TRBD1. Germline V lookup: CDR1 SGDLS, CDR2 YYNGEE. V dropped 10 bases and J dropped 6; count of bases not matched to a gene: 16. This CDR3 has 14 residues. Here the CDR3 reads CAGRDRAVWGEQYF. The CDR3 DNA reads TGTGCCGGCCGAGACAGGGCCGTCTGGGGCGAGCAGTACTTC.

This clonotype was observed many times. The rearrangement joins TRBV19 to TRBJ1-1; no definite D call. The CDR3 consists of 13 residues. Germline V gene lookup returns CDR1 LNHDA and CDR2 SQIVND (reference sequence). The V end was cut by 5 bases, the J end by 3 bases, with 10 bases between. CDR3 nucleotides: TGTGCCAGTAGTTTAAGAGGGTACACTGAAGCTTTCTTT. As protein: CASSLRGYTEAFF.

This clonotype was detected many times. The V call is TRBV29-1, the J call TRBJ2-6; D is possibly TRBD2 (6 bases). V gave up 0 bases and J gave up 6 bases, with 12 bases separating them. The CDR3 spans 15 residues. The germline gives CDR1 SQVTM, CDR2 ANQGSEA. DNA of the CDR3: TGCAGCGTTGAAGAGAAGGGGCGGGAGGCCAACGTCCTGACTTTC. Its protein product is CSVEEKGREANVLTF.

The DNA for the CDR3 is TGCAGTGCTGGGGGGGGGAGCGGGAAGGAGACCCAGTACTTC. Its translation is CSAGGGSGKETQYF. The V and J genes are TRBV20-1 and TRBJ2-5, with 7 bases matching TRBD2. This CDR3 comprises 14 residues. CDR1 is DFQATT and CDR2 is SNEGSKA in the germline V gene (reference sequence). V gave up 5 bases and J gave up 5 bases; unmatched junction bases: 11.

This clonotype was observed at least ten times. V and J are TRBV7-3 and TRBJ2-7; 12 bases map to TRBD2. The junction had 7 bases not matched to a gene; V was cut back by 4 bases and J by 0 bases. Germline loops: CDR1 SGHTA, CDR2 FQGTGA. This CDR3 contains 17 residues. The CDR3 here is CASSSYLAGGPSYEQYF. In DNA, the CDR3 is TGTGCCAGCAGCTCATATCTAGCGGGAGGGCCCTCCTACGAGCAGTACTTC.

This clonotype was seen repeatedly, ten times or more. The rearrangement links TRBV11-2 to TRBJ1-1; TRBD1 agrees at 8 bases. With 2 bases clipped from V and 5 bases from J, the junction kept 7 bases outside the gene matches. Looked up from germline, CDR1 is SGHAT and CDR2 is FQNNGV. The CDR3 is 15 residues long. The CDR3 is CASSLRVTGGTEAFF. As DNA, the CDR3 is TGTGCCAGCAGCTTAAGGGTAACAGGGGGTACTGAAGCTTTCTTT.

This clonotype was counted at least ten times. The chain couples TRBV6-5 to TRBJ2-5, with TRBD2 identical over 11 bases. Germline-derived CDR1 and CDR2 are MNHEY and SVGAGI. V gave up 7 bases and J gave up 2 bases; unmatched junction bases: 6. This CDR3 contains 15 residues. CDR3 sequence (DNA): TGTGCCAGCAATGCCGGGACTAGCGGTCAAGAGACCCAGTACTTC. Translated, it gives CASNAGTSGQETQYF.

This clonotype was seen at least ten times. The rearrangement links TRBV12-3 or TRBV12-4 to TRBJ1-2; 9 bases match TRBD1. V shed 2 bases, J shed 6 bases, and the junction held 7 bases outside the gene matches. CDR3 length: 15 residues. DNA of the CDR3: TGTGCCAGCAGTTTAAGGCGTACAGGGGGCCATGGCTACACCTTC. This encodes CASSLRRTGGHGYTF.

The V call is TRBV7-2, the J call TRBJ2-7; TRBD1 agrees at 8 bases. The length of the CDR3 is 13 residues. After removal of 3 bases from V and 6 bases from J, the junction contained 4 bases not matched to a gene. Germline V gene data show CDR1 as SGHTA and CDR2 as FQGNSA. DNA for the CDR3: TGTGCCAGCAGCTTTTTGGACAGGGCCGAGCAGTACTTC. Amino acids: CASSFLDRAEQYF.

This chain joins TRBV20-1 and TRBJ2-7; TRBD1 matches 10 bases. CDR3 length: 12 amino acids. V was clipped by 7 bases and J by 4 bases; unmatched bases: 4. Germline V gene sequence: CDR1 DFQATT, CDR2 SNEGSKA (reference sequence). CDR3 amino acids: CSGRQGAYEQYF. CDR3 bases: TGCAGTGGAAGACAGGGGGCGTACGAGCAGTACTTC.

There are many counts of this clonotype. The chain uses TRBV24-1 and TRBJ1-5; D unresolved. Germline V gives CDR1 KGHDR, CDR2 SFDVKD. The CDR3 is made up of 14 amino acids. V was cut by 2 bases and J by 7 bases, with 11 bases left in between. The CDR3, as DNA: TGTGCCACCAGTGATTACGGGGATTTCCAGCCCCAGCATTTT. It specifies CATSDYGDFQPQHF.

The chain has TRBV7-9 and TRBJ1-1, with 7 bases aligning to TRBD1. V lost 6 bases to trimming and J lost 3 bases; unmatched junction nucleotides: 10. The CDR3 covers 15 residues. Germline values: CDR1 SEHNR, CDR2 FQNEAQ (reference sequence). The CDR3 DNA reads TGTGCCAGCAGTCTACAGGGGAGTAGGTACACTGAAGCTTTCTTT. Protein sequence: CASSLQGSRYTEAFF.